This T cell receptor beta chain was retrieved from a study of blood T cell repertoires in COVID-19. The protocol was immunoSEQ multiplex PCR, while the TCRdb copy is restricted to in-frame clones and leaves out a portion. This sample has 150,000 or so clones, with about 80% found just once. Germline V gene data show CDR1 as LNHDA and CDR2 as SQIVND (reference sequence). The CDR3 extends over 11 amino acids. To note about this clone: At one of its ends the junction is not consistent with the germline gene, which may arise from a read error.

The sample consisted of peripheral blood. The genes are TRBV19 and TRBJ1-3, with D maybe TRBD1 (5 bases). This receptor was taken from a woman aged 80 or older with acute or convalescent COVID-19. CDR3 DNA: TGTGCCAGTAGTATAGGACAGTCGTTGGGTTTT. It is translated as CASSIGQSLGF.